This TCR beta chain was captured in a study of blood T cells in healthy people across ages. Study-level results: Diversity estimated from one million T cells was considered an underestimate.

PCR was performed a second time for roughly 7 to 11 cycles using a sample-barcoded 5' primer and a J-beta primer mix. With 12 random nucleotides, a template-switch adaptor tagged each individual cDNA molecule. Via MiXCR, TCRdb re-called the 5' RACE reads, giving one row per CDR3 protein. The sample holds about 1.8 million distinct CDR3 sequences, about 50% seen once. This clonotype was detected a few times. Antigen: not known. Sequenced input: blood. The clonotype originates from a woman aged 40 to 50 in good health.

CDR3 sequence: CASSWLTGAASSGANVLTF. The CDR3 nucleotides read TGTGCCAGCAGCTGGCTGACAGGGGCTGCTTCTTCTGGGGCCAACGTCCTGACTTTC. V is TRBV7-2 and J is TRBJ2-6, with 8 bases identical to TRBD1. Germline CDR1 is SGHTA and CDR2 is FQGNSA. The J segment lost 1 base and the V segment lost 4 bases, leaving 12 bases of the junction unmatched. This CDR3 comprises 19 residues.